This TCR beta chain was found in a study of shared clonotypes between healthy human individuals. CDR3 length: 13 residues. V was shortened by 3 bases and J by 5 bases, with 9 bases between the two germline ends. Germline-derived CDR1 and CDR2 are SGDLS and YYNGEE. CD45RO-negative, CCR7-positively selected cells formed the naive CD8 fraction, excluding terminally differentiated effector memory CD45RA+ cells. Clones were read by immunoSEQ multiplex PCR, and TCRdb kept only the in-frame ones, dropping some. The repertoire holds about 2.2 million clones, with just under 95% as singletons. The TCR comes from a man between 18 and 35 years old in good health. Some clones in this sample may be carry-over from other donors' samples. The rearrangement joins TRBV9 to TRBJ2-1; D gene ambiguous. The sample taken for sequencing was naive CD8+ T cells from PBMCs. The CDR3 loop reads CASSAAPHNEQFF. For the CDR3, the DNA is TGTGCCAGCAGCGCCGCTCCGCACAATGAGCAGTTCTTC.